A single sample is the source of the 15 T cell receptor beta chains below, sequenced in a study of cytomegalovirus exposure and HLA in healthy donors (dated by TCRdb to 2017 to 2019). The library relied on the immunoSEQ multiplex PCR assay. As stored in TCRdb, this immuneACCESS dataset retains in-frame rearrangements with V and J assigned. A fraction of the clones does not appear; measured against another copy, unresolved V genes explain less than half of the discrepancy, and the remainder lacks a known reason. The sample table records about 240,000 clones; just under 90% of these occur just once. The ten top clones hold 2.6% of the sample. The sequenced sample was PBMCs. These receptors all come from a man between 18 and 35 years old in good health and CMV-seronegative.

The chain joins TRBV19 to TRBJ2-7; 7 bases align to TRBD1. The length of the CDR3 is 15 residues. V was pared by 1 base and J by 5 bases, with 8 bases of the junction left unmatched. CDR1 is LNHDA, CDR2 SQIVND, per germline (reference sequence). The CDR3 region has the DNA TGTGCCAGTAGTATAGCGACAGGGAGTTGGAACGAGCAGTACTTC. As protein: CASSIATGSWNEQYF.

This chain connects TRBV9 to TRBJ2-7, with 9 positions matching TRBD2. Germline V gene sequence: CDR1 SGDLS, CDR2 YYNGEE. This CDR3 has 15 residues. J gave up 9 bases and V 0 bases, and 10 bases lay outside the gene matches. CDR3 protein: CASSVGPGLANSQYF. For the CDR3, the DNA is TGTGCCAGCAGCGTAGGTCCGGGACTAGCCAACTCGCAGTACTTC.

This clone was detected only once. V usage is TRBV5-1 and J usage is TRBJ1-2; D is unresolved. In germline, CDR1 is SGHRS, CDR2 YFSETQ. V was pared by 0 bases and J by 4 bases, with 10 bases between. The length of the CDR3 is 14 residues. CDR3 sequence reads: CASSLERGSYGYTF. The CDR3 region has the DNA TGCGCCAGCAGCTTGGAGCGCGGATCCTATGGCTACACCTTC.

The rearrangement uses TRBV15 and TRBJ1-2; TRBD1 is a possible D gene (6 bases). Germline CDR1 LNHNV, CDR2 YYDKDF (reference sequence). The CDR3 contains 14 residues. V dropped 4 bases and J dropped 8 bases, with 17 bases sitting between them. The CDR3 protein is CATSTQHRVLGYTF. The CDR3 DNA sequence: TGTGCCACCAGCACCCAACACAGGGTACTCGGCTACACCTTC.

The chain employs TRBV28 and TRBJ1-5; 7 positions agree with TRBD1. Germline CDR1 and CDR2: MDHEN and SYDVKM. The CDR3 runs to 15 residues. The J segment lost 5 bases and the V segment lost 6 bases, leaving 10 bases of the junction unmatched. The CDR3 nucleotides are TGTGCCAGCAGCTCAACAGGGGTTGATTATCAGCCCCAGCATTTT. Encoded protein: CASSSTGVDYQPQHF.

The chain couples TRBV10-2 to TRBJ1-5; 9 bases fit TRBD1. The J segment lost 3 bases and the V segment lost 5 bases, leaving 14 bases of the junction unmatched. The germline gives CDR1 WSHSY, CDR2 SAAADI. The CDR3 consists of 18 residues. The CDR3 DNA reads TGCGCCAGCAGTCTTATGGCCGGGACAGGGACTATCAATCAGCCCCAGCATTTT. Its protein is CASSLMAGTGTINQPQHF.

The genes are TRBV7-2 and TRBJ2-1; D is ambiguous. Trimming pared 1 base from V and 6 bases from J, leaving 10 bases between. Per germline, CDR1 SGHTA and CDR2 FQGNSA. The CDR3 has 14 amino acids. The chain's CDR3 is CASSLDVLLNEQFF. The CDR3 DNA reads TGTGCCAGCAGCTTAGACGTACTGCTCAATGAGCAGTTCTTC.

This clone was detected a few times. V and J are TRBV28 and TRBJ2-7; D is uncertain. V was cut by 9 bases and J by 3 bases, with 9 bases left in between. CDR3 size: 11 residues. Per the germline V gene, CDR1 is MDHEN and CDR2 is SYDVKM. The DNA for the CDR3 is TGTGCCAGTTCGGGTTACTACGAGCAGTACTTC. Amino acid sequence: CASSGYYEQYF.

The rearrangement links TRBV7-2 to TRBJ1-6; weak D call: TRBD1 (6 bases). This CDR3 contains 13 residues. Per germline, CDR1 SGHTA and CDR2 FQGNSA. V gave up 4 bases and J gave up 9 bases, with 10 bases separating them. In DNA, the CDR3 is TGTGCCAGCAGCTCTTACAGGGTTTCACCCCTCCACTTT. Encoded protein: CASSSYRVSPLHF.

The chain links TRBV28 to TRBJ1-3; TRBD1 is a possible D gene (6 bases). The length of the CDR3 is 15 residues. V was trimmed by 4 bases and J by 0 bases, leaving 10 bases between them. The V gene's germline CDR1 is MDHEN and CDR2 SYDVKM. CDR3 in DNA: TGTGCCAGCAGTTCCGGGACAAACTCTGGAAACACCATATATTTT. Protein product: CASSSGTNSGNTIYF.

This chain connects TRBV6-4 to TRBJ1-6; 7 bases fit TRBD1. This CDR3 contains 15 residues. Germline CDR1 reads MRHNA; CDR2 reads SNTAGT. Trimming cost V 6 bases and J 7 bases; bases outside gene matches: 9. The CDR3 sequence: CASRSSGQINSPLHF. CDR3 coding DNA: TGTGCCAGCAGATCTTCGGGACAGATAAATTCACCCCTCCACTTT.

The chain carries TRBV11-2 and TRBJ2-1; the D is unclear. Germline lookup yields CDR1 SGHAT and CDR2 FQNNGV. The ends were cut back, 1 base at V and 1 base at J, with 8 bases in the middle. The CDR3 contains 15 residues. CDR3 in amino acids: CASSLAPGSYNEQFF. CDR3 DNA sequence: TGTGCCAGCAGCTTAGCCCCAGGATCCTACAATGAGCAGTTCTTC.

The chain combines TRBV4-1 with TRBJ2-1, with 8 bases aligning to TRBD2. V was clipped by 5 bases and J by 5 bases; unmatched bases: 14. The V gene's germline CDR1 is MGHRA and CDR2 YSYEKL. This CDR3 contains 17 residues. This chain's CDR3 is CASSLGTAGVYNNEQFF. For the CDR3, the DNA is TGCGCCAGCAGCTTAGGTACAGCGGGAGTTTACAACAATGAGCAGTTCTTC.

The chain has TRBV4-1 and TRBJ2-1; TRBD2 matches 9 bases. Trimming at V came to 4 bases and at J to 4 bases, leaving 5 bases not matched to a gene. This CDR3 spans 15 amino acids. Germline CDR1 and CDR2: MGHRA and YSYEKL. DNA of the CDR3: TGCGCCAGCAGCCGACAGCGGGGGGAATACAATGAGCAGTTCTTC. Translation: CASSRQRGEYNEQFF.

The rearrangement uses TRBV19 and TRBJ2-4; 8 bases agree with TRBD1. CDR3 length: 15 residues. Germline lookup yields CDR1 LNHDA and CDR2 SQIVND (reference sequence). The J segment lost 6 bases and the V segment lost 1 base, leaving 5 bases of the junction unmatched. In DNA form, the CDR3 reads TGTGCCAGTAGTATAGGTCAGGGGGCCGGAAACATTCAGTACTTC. Amino acid sequence: CASSIGQGAGNIQYF. The full variable domain, rest sourced from reference TRBV19 and TRBJ2-4, is DGGITQSPKYLFRKEGQNVTLSCEQNLNHDAMYWYRQDPGQGLRLIYYSQIVNDFQKGDIAEGYSVSREKKESFPLTVTSAQKNPTAFYLCASSIGQGAGNIQYFGAGTRLSVL.